One and the same sample provided the 22 T cell receptor beta chains below, sequenced in a study of T-cell memory formation after mild COVID-19. TCRdb re-analysed the 5' RACE reads in MiXCR, keeping a single row per CDR3 protein. The data show 350,000 to 500,000 distinct CDR3 sequences, about 25% seen once. The sample was PBMCs or a T cell subset sorted from them (not recorded which). All receptors derive from an adult woman who had mild COVID-19 (a few samples of this study predate the infection). Cell type and time point are not known.

This chain joins TRBV4-2 and TRBJ2-5, with TRBD2 matching 7 bases. Germline CDR1 LGHNA, CDR2 YNFKEQ. The CDR3 totals 18 residues. The trim removed 0 bases at V and 6 bases at J, leaving 16 bases unmatched. The CDR3 DNA reads as TGTGCCAGCAGCCAAGAGAGTTCACGAGGCGGGAGATTACAGACCCAGTACTTC. It yields the protein CASSQESSRGGRLQTQYF.

The V call is TRBV11-2, the J call TRBJ2-7; weak D call: TRBD2 (6 bases). The V end lost 4 bases, the J end lost 1 base, and 17 bases lay between the germline ends. The CDR3 runs to 16 residues. CDR1 and CDR2 from the germline V gene are SGHAT and FQNNGV. CDR3 in DNA: TGTGCCAGCAGCTCCCATCATTATGGGAGGTCCTACGAGCAGTACTTC. It is translated as CASSSHHYGRSYEQYF.

The V and J genes are TRBV19 and TRBJ2-1, with 7 nucleotides matching TRBD2. V trimming: 2 bases; J trimming: 9 bases; junction bases outside the gene matches: 7. The CDR3 spans 14 residues. CDR1 is LNHDA and CDR2 is SQIVND in the germline V gene (reference sequence). This CDR3 is CASSIKGTTSEQFF. The CDR3 DNA reads TGTGCCAGTAGTATAAAAGGGACTACGTCTGAGCAGTTCTTC.

This clonotype was detected a few times. The chain employs TRBV7-2 and TRBJ2-1; TRBD2 matches 7 bases. Looked up from germline, CDR1 is SGHTA and CDR2 is FQGNSA. The CDR3 has 15 residues. The V and J ends lost 3 bases and 3 bases, in that order; junction bases with no gene match: 5. CDR3 in amino acids: CASSFSSGLYNEQFF. The CDR3 DNA sequence: TGTGCCAGCAGCTTTTCTAGCGGCCTCTACAATGAGCAGTTCTTC.

The genes are TRBV5-1 and TRBJ2-7, with TRBD2 identical over 10 bases. The germline V gene has CDR1 SGHRS and CDR2 YFSETQ. The ends lost 5 bases at V and 3 bases at J; junction bases unmatched: 8. The CDR3 loop spans 15 amino acids. The CDR3 bases are TGCGCCAGCAGGGCCGGGACTAGCGATCACTACGAGCAGTACTTC. Translated, it gives CASRAGTSDHYEQYF. Full variable domain (rest looked up from reference TRBV5-1 and TRBJ2-7): KAGVTQTPRYLIKTRGQQVTLSCSPISGHRSVSWYQQTPGQGLQFLFEYFSETQRNKGNFPGRFSGRQFSNSRSEMNVSTLELGDSALYLCASRAGTSDHYEQYFGPGTRLTVT.

This clonotype was counted only a few times. The gene calls are TRBV7-9 and TRBJ2-1; TRBD1 is a possible D gene (5 bases). This CDR3 contains 13 residues. Trimming left V 5 bases short and J 8 bases short, with 13 bases between. Looked up from germline, CDR1 is SEHNR and CDR2 is FQNEAQ (reference sequence). CDR3 in amino acids: CASSQGWGDEQFF. The CDR3 nucleotides are TGTGCCAGCAGCCAAGGGTGGGGCGATGAGCAGTTCTTC.

The V call is TRBV14, the J call TRBJ2-3; D uncertain. Trimming stripped 2 bases from V and 5 bases from J, with 5 bases between. From germline, CDR1 is SGHDN and CDR2 FVKESK. This CDR3 region has 12 residues. The CDR3, as DNA: TGTGCCAGCAGCCAAAACAGAGATACGCAGTATTTT. This encodes CASSQNRDTQYF. The whole variable domain, filled in from reference TRBV14 and TRBJ2-3, reads EAGVTQFPSHSVIEKGQTVTLRCDPISGHDNLYWYRRVMGKEIKFLLHFVKESKQDESGMPNNRFLAERTGGTYSTLKVQPAELEDSGVYFCASSQNRDTQYFGPGTRLTVL.

This clonotype was found a few times. The rearrangement joins TRBV9 to TRBJ1-3; D remains ambiguous. V lost 4 bases and J 3 bases, leaving 14 bases between the germline ends. This CDR3 comprises 15 residues. Per germline, CDR1 SGDLS and CDR2 YYNGEE. This CDR3 is CASSPGETFGNTIYF. The CDR3 region has the DNA TGTGCCAGCAGCCCTGGGGAGACTTTTGGAAACACCATATATTTT.

This sequence joins TRBV27 and TRBJ2-4; D possibly corresponds to TRBD1 (5 bases). V was cut by 2 bases and J by 0 bases, with 8 bases left in between. CDR1 is MNHEY, CDR2 SMNVEV, per germline (reference sequence). The CDR3 is 15 residues long. The chain's CDR3 is CASSLVGLAKNIQYF. The CDR3 nucleotides are TGTGCCAGCAGTTTAGTGGGGCTAGCCAAAAACATTCAGTACTTC.

The chain combines TRBV5-1 with TRBJ1-2; D is unresolved. The V end lost 0 bases, the J end lost 4 bases, and 7 bases lay between the germline ends. The V gene's germline CDR1 is SGHRS and CDR2 YFSETQ. The CDR3 sequence is 13 residues long. CDR3 sequence (DNA): TGCGCCAGCAGCTTGGAGCAACCCTATGGCTACACCTTC. This codes for CASSLEQPYGYTF.

This chain connects TRBV24-1 to TRBJ2-1, with D unclear. The CDR3 has 18 residues. V lost 3 bases and J 6 bases, leaving 23 bases between the germline ends. Germline V gene data show CDR1 as KGHDR and CDR2 as SFDVKD. The DNA of the CDR3 is TGTGCCACCAGTGATGCCTCCCGACCGGTATGGATCTCCAATGAGCAGTTCTTC. Its protein product is CATSDASRPVWISNEQFF.

This clonotype was picked up one time. This chain connects TRBV7-3 to TRBJ2-4; TRBD2 agrees at 7 bases. The germline V gene has CDR1 SGHTA and CDR2 FQGTGA. This CDR3 region has 14 residues. With V trimmed by 2 bases and J by 8 bases, 6 bases remained unmatched. This CDR3 reads CASSLRGREDIQYF. In DNA form, the CDR3 reads TGTGCCAGCAGCTTACGGGGGAGGGAGGACATTCAGTACTTC.

The chain has TRBV19 and TRBJ1-2; D is ambiguous. Germline V lookup: CDR1 LNHDA, CDR2 SQIVND (reference sequence). The CDR3 covers 15 residues. The V gene lost 5 bases and the J gene lost 0 bases, with 13 bases spanning the gap. The CDR3: CASSPHRPTNYGYTF. The CDR3 coding sequence is TGTGCCAGTAGTCCACATCGCCCGACTAACTATGGCTACACCTTC. Full variable domain (rest looked up from reference TRBV19 and TRBJ1-2): DGGITQSPKYLFRKEGQNVTLSCEQNLNHDAMYWYRQDPGQGLRLIYYSQIVNDFQKGDIAEGYSVSREKKESFPLTVTSAQKNPTAFYLCASSPHRPTNYGYTFGSGTRLTVV.

There are a few counts of this clonotype. V is TRBV4-1 and J is TRBJ1-1; no clear D. The CDR3 runs 17 residues. V dropped 1 base and J dropped 0 bases, with 15 bases sitting between them. Per the germline V gene, CDR1 is MGHRA and CDR2 is YSYEKL. CDR3 coding DNA: TGCGCCAGCAGCCAAGCCGGGCAGGCGGTAATGAACACTGAAGCTTTCTTT. Its translation is CASSQAGQAVMNTEAFF.

The V gene is TRBV24-1, the J gene TRBJ1-2; D might be TRBD1 (5 bases). Deletions cut 4 bases from V and 2 bases from J, with 13 bases between. The CDR3 loop spans 15 amino acids. The germline V gene has CDR1 KGHDR and CDR2 SFDVKD. The CDR3: CATSDHGGANYGYTF. CDR3 in DNA: TGTGCCACCAGTGACCATGGAGGGGCAAACTATGGCTACACCTTC.

This clonotype showed up just a few times. The genes are TRBV19 and TRBJ2-1; D tentatively fits TRBD1 or TRBD2 (5 bases each). This CDR3 region has 15 residues. Per the germline V gene, CDR1 is LNHDA and CDR2 is SQIVND (reference sequence). Deletions cut 5 bases from V and 8 bases from J, with 19 bases between. DNA for the CDR3: TGTGCCAGTAGTCTCCCGGGACGCCTTTGGGATGAGCAGTTCTTC. Protein sequence: CASSLPGRLWDEQFF.

The CDR3 loop is CAWRRTSGFSYEQYF. The DNA of the CDR3 is TGTGCCTGGAGGAGGACTAGCGGATTTTCCTACGAGCAGTACTTC. The rearrangement uses TRBV30 and TRBJ2-7; 10 bases agree with TRBD2. There are 15 residues in the CDR3. V trimming: 3 bases; J trimming: 1 base; junction bases outside the gene matches: 6. Germline lookup yields CDR1 GTSNPN and CDR2 SVGIG (reference sequence).

The CDR3 DNA reads as TGTGCCAGCAGTTTAGAGGAGGGCGTTCAGTACTTC. The encoded protein is CASSLEEGVQYF. The chain has TRBV12-3 or TRBV12-4 and TRBJ2-7; TRBD2 is a possible D gene (6 bases). V shed 1 base and J shed 10 bases, with 11 bases lying between them. The CDR3 has 12 residues.

The V call is TRBV29-1, the J call TRBJ2-1, with TRBD1 identical over 9 bases. Germline CDR1 reads SQVTM; CDR2 reads ANQGSEA. The CDR3 extends over 15 amino acids. Trimming at V came to 0 bases and at J to 10 bases, leaving 10 bases not matched to a gene. The CDR3 DNA is TGCAGCGTTGAAGATCTTAGGACAGGGGAAGGGGAGCAGTTCTTC. This codes for CSVEDLRTGEGEQFF.

This clonotype was seen a few times. The V call is TRBV12-3 or TRBV12-4, the J call TRBJ2-1, with 11 bases that match TRBD2. The trim removed 6 bases at V and 7 bases at J, leaving 8 bases unmatched. This CDR3 has 15 residues. The CDR3 loop is CASSHYTSGSNEQFF. The DNA for the CDR3 is TGTGCCAGCAGCCATTATACTAGCGGGAGTAATGAGCAGTTCTTC.

The V call is TRBV20-1, the J call TRBJ1-2; TRBD1 agrees at 7 bases. The CDR3 covers 14 residues. Germline V CDR1 and CDR2: DFQATT, SNEGSKA (reference sequence). The ends lost 1 base at V and 4 bases at J; junction bases unmatched: 6. CDR3 in amino acids: CSARGGTAGYGYTF. Here the CDR3 DNA reads TGCAGTGCTAGAGGGGGGACAGCAGGCTATGGCTACACCTTC.

The chain recombines TRBV5-1 with TRBJ2-7; possibly TRBD1 or TRBD2 for D (5 bases each). This CDR3 contains 17 residues. The V and J ends lost 3 bases and 9 bases respectively, with 28 bases between them. In germline, CDR1 is SGHRS, CDR2 YFSETQ. Here the CDR3 reads CASSSFTGAERRLRQYF. The CDR3 bases are TGCGCCAGCAGCTCGTTCACAGGAGCGGAACGTCGACTACGGCAGTACTTC. The variable domain in full, with the rest retrieved from reference TRBV5-1 and TRBJ2-7, is KAGVTQTPRYLIKTRGQQVTLSCSPISGHRSVSWYQQTPGQGLQFLFEYFSETQRNKGNFPGRFSGRQFSNSRSEMNVSTLELGDSALYLCASSSFTGAERRLRQYFGPGTRLTVT.